This T cell receptor beta chain was documented in a study of T-cell reconstitution after alpha-beta-depleted transplantation in children. Study-level points and caveats: Fresh T-cell production supplied most of the T-cell counts and diversity seen one year after transplant. About two months after transplant, alpha-beta T cells reportedly came from several hundred expanded graft clones.

Unique molecular identifiers were used in preparing the TCRbeta library. One entry per CDR3 protein results from TCRdb running MiXCR on the PCR reads. The sample contains nearly 250,000 distinct CDR3 sequences, 7.5% to 9.5% of which appear only once. In its sample, this clonotype was seen many times. Antigen unknown. CDR1 is MNHEY and CDR2 is SVGAGI in the germline V gene. The CDR3 spans 11 residues. V was cut by 6 bases and J by 7 bases, with 9 bases left in between. This material consisted of PBMCs, mostly from graft donor cells, taken 180 days after TCRalphabeta/CD19-depleted stem cell transplant. V usage is TRBV6-5 and J usage is TRBJ1-1; D is perhaps TRBD1 (5 bases). The clonotype was recovered from a male patient aged 10-17 years who had a stem cell transplant for acute lymphoblastic leukemia, so the T cells may come from the graft donor. CDR3 in amino acids: CASRYDSEAFF. The CDR3 bases are TGTGCCAGCAGGTATGACAGTGAAGCTTTCTTT.